One sample yielded the 26 T cell receptor beta chains listed below, sequenced in a study of T cells in Graves' hyperthyroidism and ophthalmopathy. Researchers amplified the TCR beta CDR3 regions from RNA transcripts. TCR CDR3 regions were first amplified by RT-PCR with HTBI primers. TCRdb reprocessed the multiplex PCR reads with MiXCR, giving one entry per CDR3 protein. The data hold hundreds of thousands of distinct CDR3 sequences, with roughly 14% observed a single time. Sequenced: blood. Receptors originate from a man aged 18 to 30 with Graves' ophthalmopathy.

The table lists this clonotype with many counts. The rearrangement joins TRBV6-1 to TRBJ2-1, with D maybe TRBD1 (5 bases). The CDR3 sequence is 15 residues long. Trimming took off 2 bases at V and 2 bases at J, with 10 bases between the two ends. Per the germline V gene, CDR1 is MNHNS and CDR2 is SASEGT. The CDR3 protein is CASSEPAGPYNEQFF. The CDR3 DNA sequence: TGTGCCAGCAGTGAACCCGCAGGGCCCTACAATGAGCAGTTCTTC.

The rearrangement joins TRBV12-3 or TRBV12-4 to TRBJ2-7; weak D call: TRBD1 (6 bases). The V end lost 5 bases, the J end lost 11 bases, and 13 bases lay between the germline ends. The length of the CDR3 is 11 residues. DNA of the CDR3: TGTGCCAGCAGTGAGGGGGTTCAGAAGTACTTC. Amino acids: CASSEGVQKYF.

This clonotype was observed at least ten times. The chain joins TRBV11-2 to TRBJ2-3; D remains unclear. The V gene lost 3 bases and the J gene lost 2 bases, with 15 bases spanning the gap. This CDR3 has 16 residues. Germline V gene lookup returns CDR1 SGHAT and CDR2 FQNNGV. This chain's CDR3 is CASSFRLWQTTDTQYF. In DNA form, the CDR3 reads TGTGCCAGCAGCTTTAGATTATGGCAGACCACAGATACGCAGTATTTT.

This clonotype was detected ten times or more. This chain connects TRBV7-6 to TRBJ1-1; tentative D call: TRBD1 (5 bases). Germline CDR1 SGHVS, CDR2 FNYEAQ. This CDR3 comprises 13 residues. V was pared by 4 bases and J by 5 bases, with 11 bases between. Here the CDR3 DNA reads TGTGCCAGCAGCTCGCAGGGTGGTACTGAAGCTTTCTTT. Translating gives CASSSQGGTEAFF.

This sequence joins TRBV10-2 and TRBJ2-5; 8 bases match TRBD2. With 5 bases clipped from V and 2 bases from J, the junction kept 10 bases outside the gene matches. Germline V gene sequence: CDR1 WSHSY, CDR2 SAAADI. The CDR3 length is 16 residues. CDR3 coding DNA: TGCGCCAGCAGTTCCCCGGGGCGGGGGGCGCAAGAGACCCAGTACTTC. Its translation: CASSSPGRGAQETQYF.

This clonotype came up a few times. This chain joins TRBV5-4 and TRBJ1-2, with D unclear. Per germline, CDR1 SGHNT and CDR2 YYREEE (reference sequence). Trimming pared 2 bases from V and 1 base from J, leaving 12 bases between. CDR3 size: 15 residues. As DNA, the CDR3 is TGTGCCAGCAGCTTCTTCGAGGCTTTTAACTATGGCTACACCTTC. As protein: CASSFFEAFNYGYTF.

This clonotype was counted between two and nine times. The chain uses TRBV30 and TRBJ2-1, with TRBD2 matching 15 bases. CDR1 GTSNPN and CDR2 SVGIG come from the germline V gene (reference sequence). CDR3 length equals 16 residues. The trim removed 3 bases at V and 3 bases at J, leaving 3 bases unmatched. CDR3 protein: CAWRSGLAGGYNEQFF. For the CDR3, the DNA is TGTGCCTGGAGGTCGGGACTAGCGGGGGGCTACAATGAGCAGTTCTTC.

In its sample, this clonotype was seen many times. The chain employs TRBV12-3 or TRBV12-4 and TRBJ2-7; weak D call: TRBD1 (5 bases). Trimming cost V 5 bases and J 1 base, with 15 bases left between them. The CDR3 length is 15 residues. The CDR3 is CASSRQGFGSYEQYF. Here the CDR3 DNA reads TGTGCCAGCAGTAGGCAGGGATTTGGGTCCTACGAGCAGTACTTC.

This clonotype was recorded at least ten times. CDR3 in amino acids: CASSASWNTEAFF. DNA of the CDR3: TGTGCCAGCAGTGCGTCGTGGAACACTGAAGCTTTCTTT. The chain recombines TRBV2 with TRBJ1-1, with D uncertain. Trimming removed 4 bases at V and 1 base at J, with 7 bases between. CDR1 is SNHLY, CDR2 FYNNEI, per germline. The CDR3 has 13 residues.

This chain joins TRBV3-1 and TRBJ2-7, with 8 bases matching TRBD2. CDR3 length: 14 amino acids. Germline V gene sequence: CDR1 LGHDT, CDR2 YNNKEL (reference sequence). The junction had 4 bases not matched to a gene; V was cut back by 0 bases and J by 6 bases. The CDR3 DNA is TGTGCCAGCAGCCAAGACACTAGCGGCCGCGAGCAGTACTTC. Translation gives CASSQDTSGREQYF.

At least ten counts were recorded for this clonotype. The genes are TRBV19 and TRBJ2-7, with TRBD1 as a possible D gene (5 bases). Germline CDR1 and CDR2: LNHDA and SQIVND (reference sequence). The CDR3 has 14 amino acids. V was shortened by 5 bases and J by 3 bases, with 14 bases between the two germline ends. This CDR3 is CASSFQPDSYEQYF. The CDR3 bases are TGTGCCAGTAGTTTCCAGCCTGACAGCTACGAGCAGTACTTC.

This clonotype was seen ten or more times. The chain has TRBV5-6 and TRBJ2-7; 9 bases line up with TRBD2. Germline lookup yields CDR1 SGHDT and CDR2 YYEEEE. The CDR3 covers 14 residues. The trim removed 2 bases at V and 6 bases at J, leaving 6 bases unmatched. The CDR3 DNA reads TGTGCCAGCAGCTTAGGACTAGCGTCCGGCGAGCAGTACTTC. Translation gives CASSLGLASGEQYF.

This clonotype was picked up many times. The chain uses TRBV18 and TRBJ1-5; D unclear. This CDR3 has 15 residues. Germline assignment: CDR1 KGHSH and CDR2 LQKENI. Trimming removed 2 bases from V and 0 bases from J, with 8 bases in between. The CDR3 is CASSPGPYSNQPQHF. In DNA, the CDR3 is TGTGCCAGCTCACCAGGGCCATATAGCAATCAGCCCCAGCATTTT.

This clonotype showed up many times. The chain recombines TRBV20-1 with TRBJ2-7, with D unresolved. The V and J ends lost 6 bases and 0 bases respectively, with 18 bases between them. CDR1 is DFQATT and CDR2 is SNEGSKA in the germline V gene (reference sequence). This CDR3 has 15 amino acids. The CDR3 region is CSAPLAGPSSYEQYF. For the CDR3, the DNA is TGCAGTGCCCCTTTGGCTGGGCCTAGCTCCTACGAGCAGTACTTC.

This clonotype was recorded many times. The chain has TRBV2 and TRBJ1-1; the match to TRBD1 covers 7 bases. The germline gives CDR1 SNHLY, CDR2 FYNNEI. V gave up 2 bases and J gave up 4 bases; unmatched junction bases: 10. The CDR3 is 16 amino acids. The CDR3 sequence: CASSELPGGLGTEAFF. CDR3 bases: TGTGCCAGCAGTGAATTGCCAGGGGGTCTCGGCACTGAAGCTTTCTTT.

Worth noting for this clonotype: This may stem from a read error, because a much larger clone lies one nucleotide away. V and J are TRBV11-3 and TRBJ2-2; 7 nucleotides agree with TRBD1. The germline CDR1 and CDR2 sequences are SGHNT and YENEEA. The CDR3 length is 17 residues. This CDR3 is CASSLSVDRANTGKLFF. For the CDR3, the DNA is TGTGCCAGCAGCTTGAGTGTCGACAGGGCGAACACCGGGAAGCTGTTTTTT.

V is TRBV19 and J is TRBJ2-7; D is unclear. The CDR3 spans 14 residues. The germline gives CDR1 LNHDA, CDR2 SQIVND (reference sequence). With 4 bases removed from V and 2 bases from J, the gap between germline ends came to 12 bases. The CDR3: CASSSRQPAYEQYF. The CDR3 coding sequence is TGTGCCAGTAGTAGTCGGCAGCCTGCCTACGAGCAGTACTTC.

This chain connects TRBV19 to TRBJ1-2; no clear D gene. Per the germline V gene, CDR1 is LNHDA and CDR2 is SQIVND (reference sequence). The CDR3 covers 12 residues. The V gene lost 6 bases and the J gene lost 8 bases, with 13 bases spanning the gap. The DNA of the CDR3 is TGTGCCAGTAGCCAAGACGGGTGGGGCTACACCTTC. Amino acids: CASSQDGWGYTF. The full variable domain, its missing parts supplied by reference TRBV19 and TRBJ1-2, is DGGITQSPKYLFRKEGQNVTLSCEQNLNHDAMYWYRQDPGQGLRLIYYSQIVNDFQKGDIAEGYSVSREKKESFPLTVTSAQKNPTAFYLCASSQDGWGYTFGSGTRLTVV.

This clonotype was picked up many times. The gene calls are TRBV20-1 and TRBJ1-2; TRBD1 agrees at 12 bases. In germline, CDR1 is DFQATT, CDR2 SNEGSKA (reference sequence). CDR3 length equals 16 residues. V gave up 5 bases and J gave up 6 bases; unmatched junction bases: 13. CDR3 nucleotides: TGCAGTGCTGACCGGGACAGGGGGCTTTATTTGGATGGCTACACCTTC. The encoded protein is CSADRDRGLYLDGYTF.

This clonotype was detected ten times or more. This chain uses TRBV12-3 or TRBV12-4 with TRBJ2-7, with no clear D. V lost 5 bases, J lost 4 bases, and 12 bases lay in between. The CDR3 has 13 amino acids. The CDR3 region has the DNA TGTGCCAGCAGTCCTCCCTTTGAATACGAGCAGTACTTC. Protein: CASSPPFEYEQYF.

This chain connects TRBV7-3 to TRBJ2-7, with TRBD1 matching over 7 bases. The germline V gene has CDR1 SGHTA and CDR2 FQGTGA. The CDR3 contains 13 residues. Germline trimming cut 4 bases from V and 3 bases from J; bases unmatched to any gene: 3. CDR3 residues: CASSSTGVYEQYF. In DNA form, the CDR3 reads TGTGCCAGCAGCTCCACAGGGGTCTACGAGCAGTACTTC.

The table lists this clonotype with many counts. The rearrangement links TRBV7-2 to TRBJ1-2, with D possibly matching TRBD1 (5 bases). The CDR3 length is 14 residues. V was clipped by 1 base and J by 2 bases, with 8 bases between them. The germline V gene has CDR1 SGHTA and CDR2 FQGNSA. CDR3 sequence: CASSLGRDNYGYTF. CDR3 nucleotide sequence: TGTGCCAGCAGCTTAGGCCGGGACAACTATGGCTACACCTTC.

This clonotype occurred a few times. The V call is TRBV7-9, the J call TRBJ1-2, with 7 positions matching TRBD1. The ends lost 7 bases at V and 6 bases at J; junction bases unmatched: 5. Looked up from germline, CDR1 is SEHNR and CDR2 is FQNEAQ (reference sequence). The CDR3 totals 12 residues. The CDR3 DNA follows: TGTGCCAGCACCCAAGGACAGGATGGCTACACCTTC. Its translation is CASTQGQDGYTF.

The chain carries TRBV10-2 and TRBJ2-3; tentatively, D is TRBD1 or TRBD2 (5 bases each). Germline V gene data show CDR1 as WSHSY and CDR2 as SAAADI. With 0 bases removed from V and 5 bases from J, the gap between germline ends came to 9 bases. This CDR3 spans 14 amino acids. CDR3 sequence reads: CASSESGDQDTQYF. CDR3 DNA sequence: TGCGCCAGCAGTGAGTCCGGGGACCAAGATACGCAGTATTTT.

This clonotype was seen just once. This sequence joins TRBV12-3 or TRBV12-4 and TRBJ2-3, with 11 bases that match TRBD2. The trim removed 7 bases at V and 3 bases at J, leaving 12 bases unmatched. The CDR3 sequence is 17 residues long. The CDR3 DNA reads as TGTGCCAGCATCCTTAGCGGGGGGGCATTCGGAACAGATACGCAGTATTTT. It is translated as CASILSGGAFGTDTQYF.

This clonotype was recorded many times. The chain uses TRBV18 and TRBJ1-1; D is unresolved. The length of the CDR3 is 15 residues. CDR1 and CDR2 (germline): KGHSH, LQKENI. V was clipped by 0 bases and J by 0 bases, with 8 bases between them. Here the CDR3 DNA reads TGTGCCAGCTCACCACCTCAGGCGATGAACACTGAAGCTTTCTTT. This sequence encodes CASSPPQAMNTEAFF.